The entry below describes one T cell receptor (beta chain). No antigen is known for it. All of the isolated RNA was reverse transcribed, so expressed TCRB transcripts were sequenced. Using immunoSEQ multiplex PCR, the repertoire was profiled, and TCRdb retains in-frame clones only, with some absent. In the table there are roughly 730,000 clones, about an eighth of which are singletons. The data belong to a study of beta chain features in type 1 diabetes. For the study at large: Patients looked much like healthy donors when it came to age, gender and cell yields. Study-level results: For Type 1 diabetes patients, all four CD4+ subsets carried TCRB CDR3s that were moderately but significantly shorter. Among patients, naive, central memory and Treg TCRB repertoires appeared more similar than among healthy donors.

Trimming took off 5 bases at V and 3 bases at J, with 5 bases between the two ends. CDR1 MNHEY and CDR2 SVGAGI come from the germline V gene. The CDR3 totals 11 residues. In all sorted populations, purity surpassed 95%. The sequenced sample consisted of naive CD4+ T cells from blood. The receptor's source is a man aged 18 to 35 with type 1 diabetes. The chain combines TRBV6-5 with TRBJ2-7; weak D call: TRBD1 (5 bases). The CDR3 loop is CASSGHYEQYF. Written as DNA, the CDR3 is TGTGCCAGCAGTGGACACTACGAGCAGTACTTC.